This T cell receptor (beta chain) was retrieved from a study of T cells in Graves' hyperthyroidism and ophthalmopathy. Study-wide background: Specimen type is peripheral blood, collected at initial diagnosis prior to any treatment.

The PBMCs were sourced from fresh peripheral blood (around 10 ml). General study results and limits: Patients with ophthalmopathy were separated from those with stable hyperthyroidism by a 13 V-J model. Model-based prediction identified ophthalmopathy a median roughly 5.9 months prior to its onset.

Authors of the study amplified TCR beta CDR3 regions from RNA transcripts. The primer set for the first-round RT-PCR of the TCR CDR3 was HTBI. TCRdb reprocessed the multiplex PCR reads with MiXCR, giving one entry per CDR3 protein. In the table there are about 350,000 distinct CDR3 sequences, around a sixth of which are singletons. V shed 5 bases, J shed 1 base, and the junction held 12 bases outside the gene matches. This CDR3 has 16 residues. Germline V gives CDR1 DFQATT, CDR2 SNEGSKA (reference sequence). This clonotype was recorded many times. Its antigen is not identified. The sequenced material came from blood. This receptor was taken from a middle-aged woman with Graves' ophthalmopathy. J is TRBJ1-1 and V is TRBV20-1; 8 nucleotides line up with TRBD1. The CDR3 region has the DNA TGCAGTGCTCGCAATACAGGGGGAATTCCGAACACTGAAGCTTTCTTT. This translates into CSARNTGGIPNTEAFF.